A single TCR beta chain is shown here with its context. The target of this receptor is not known. Base qualities were left out, and no much larger clone turns up one base away. The time point label, read with the paper, signifies: individuals recovered from natural SARS-CoV-2 infection. The immunoSEQ Assay was the method used to sequence TCRbeta CDR3 regions. After extraction, genomic DNA underwent amplification by bias-controlled multiplex PCR, followed by high-throughput sequencing. On the study's bioinformatics: To quantify the absolute abundance of each unique TCRbeta CDR3 region, sequences were collapsed and filtered. T cell fraction was estimated by normalization of TCRbeta template counts to usable DNA, with usable DNA being measured through amplification of reference genes present in all nucleated cells. Repertoire TCRs were annotated as SARS-CoV-2-specific when V gene, CDR3 amino acid sequence and J gene were exactly matched to a known reactive TCR set. MIRA supplied the reference SARS-CoV-2 TCR set, which was filtered for enrichment in COVID-19-positive ImmuneCODE repertoires so that public or cross-reactive TCRs were removed. Using the MIRA antigens, annotated TCRs were further analysed by specific ORF or by position within an ORF. Breadth was defined as annotated unique rearrangements over total unique productive rearrangements; depth was the summed frequency of those rearrangements. Two-sided Wilcoxon rank-sum tests were used to compare TCR breadth between groups. Drawn from immuneACCESS, this table holds only the in-frame rearrangements with V and J called that TCRdb kept. Clones are partly lost; checked studies trace under half to an unresolved V gene and leave the rest unexplained. V and J calls and clone size are given by that table; D and trimming were obtained from the DNA. This sample has about 350,000 clones in its table, and around 92% of those were observed once. The top ten hold about 3.9% of the sample.

The data were obtained in a study of Ad26.COV2.S vaccination and SARS-CoV-2 variants (dated by TCRdb to about 2021). General notes on the study: Sequencing of the TCRbeta repertoire served to evaluate the specificity and breadth of SARS-CoV-2-reactive T cell receptors following Ad26.COV2.S vaccination. A total of roughly 32 samples were included in the TCR-sequenced set, comprising some 20 Ad26.COV2.S vaccine recipients, 5 placebo recipients and 8 SARS-CoV-2 convalescent individuals. Overall study outcomes, separate from this receptor: The authors noted that total T cell responses may have been underestimated by the TCR breadth and depth analyses. Spike-specific TCR breadth was higher in Ad26.COV2.S recipients than in placebo recipients (P = 0.0014). Substantial breadth of spike-specific CD8+ and CD4+ T cell responses was reported after vaccination. Vaccine and placebo recipients had comparable non-spike TCR breadth, which fits with the vaccine containing only spike.

The TCR comes from a human donor who had recovered from COVID-19. The specimen comprised peripheral blood, sampled after recovery from COVID-19.

The DNA is as follows: TGTGCCAGCAGAACGAAAGCCGGGACAGGGTACAATGAGCAGTTCTTC. This gives the protein CASRTKAGTGYNEQFF. The sequence links TRBV2 to TRBJ2-1; 9 nucleotides in the junction match TRBD1. From a lookup of the germline V gene, CDR1 and CDR2 are SNHLY and FYNNEI. V is cut back by 6 bases and J by 4 bases, with 10 bases in the junction unmatched. The CDR3 numbers 16 residues from cysteine through phenylalanine. This entry keeps only the CDR3 DNA: 48 bases, framed from base 1.